The sequence of this T cell receptor (beta chain) was determined in a study of PD-1 blockade in classical Hodgkin lymphoma. After autologous stem cell transplantation all patients relapsed, and prior brentuximab vedotin exposure differed between cohorts. Germline V gives CDR1 SGHTA, CDR2 FQGNSA. CDR3 size: 13 residues. Trimming took off 3 bases at V and 5 bases at J, with 11 bases between the two ends. Method: immunoSEQ multiplex PCR; TCRdb's copy keeps in-frame clones and lacks some. Of more than 35,000 clones listed, roughly four fifths are singletons. The chain combines TRBV7-2 with TRBJ2-7; no firm D call. The sequencing here drew on peripheral blood mononuclear cells (PBMCs), taken at baseline. The sequence was collected from a human donor with classical Hodgkin lymphoma. The CDR3 protein is CASSFGPIDEQYF. The CDR3 bases are TGTGCCAGCAGCTTCGGGCCCATCGACGAGCAGTACTTC.